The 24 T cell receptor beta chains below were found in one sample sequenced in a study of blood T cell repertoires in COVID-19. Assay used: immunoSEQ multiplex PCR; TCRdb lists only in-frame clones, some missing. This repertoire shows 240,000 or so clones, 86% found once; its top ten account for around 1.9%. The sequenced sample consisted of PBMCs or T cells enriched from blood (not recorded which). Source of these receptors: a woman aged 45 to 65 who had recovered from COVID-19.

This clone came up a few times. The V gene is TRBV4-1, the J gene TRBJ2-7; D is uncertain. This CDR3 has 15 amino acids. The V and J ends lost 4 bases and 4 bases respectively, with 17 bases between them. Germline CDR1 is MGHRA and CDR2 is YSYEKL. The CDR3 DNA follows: TGCGCCAGCAGCCTCCGTCAAGCTGTGCGGTACGAGCAGTACTTC. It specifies CASSLRQAVRYEQYF.

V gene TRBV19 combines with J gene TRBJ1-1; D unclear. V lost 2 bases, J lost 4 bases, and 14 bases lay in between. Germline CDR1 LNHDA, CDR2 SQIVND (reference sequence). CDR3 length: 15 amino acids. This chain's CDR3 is CASSIRSPGVTEAFF. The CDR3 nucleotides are TGTGCCAGTAGTATACGGTCTCCCGGGGTCACTGAAGCTTTCTTT.

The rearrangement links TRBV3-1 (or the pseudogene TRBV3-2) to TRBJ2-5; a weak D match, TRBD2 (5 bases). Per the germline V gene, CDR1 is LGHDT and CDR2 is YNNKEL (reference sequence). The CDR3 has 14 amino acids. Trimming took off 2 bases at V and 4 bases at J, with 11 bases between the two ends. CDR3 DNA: TGTGCCAGCAGCCAACGCGCGGGCGGAGAGACCCAGTACTTC. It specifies CASSQRAGGETQYF.

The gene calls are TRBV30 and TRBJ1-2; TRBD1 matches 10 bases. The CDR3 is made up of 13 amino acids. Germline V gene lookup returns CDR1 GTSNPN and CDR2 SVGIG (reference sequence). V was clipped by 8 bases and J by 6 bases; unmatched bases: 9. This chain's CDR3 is CAHRTGTGDGYTF. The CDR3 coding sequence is TGTGCCCACCGCACCGGGACAGGGGATGGCTACACCTTC.

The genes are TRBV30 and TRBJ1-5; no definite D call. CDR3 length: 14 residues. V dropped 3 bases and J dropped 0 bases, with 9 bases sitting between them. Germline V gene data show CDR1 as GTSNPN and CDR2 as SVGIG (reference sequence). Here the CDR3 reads CAWRAGNSNQPQHF. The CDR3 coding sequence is TGTGCCTGGAGGGCGGGAAATAGCAATCAGCCCCAGCATTTT.

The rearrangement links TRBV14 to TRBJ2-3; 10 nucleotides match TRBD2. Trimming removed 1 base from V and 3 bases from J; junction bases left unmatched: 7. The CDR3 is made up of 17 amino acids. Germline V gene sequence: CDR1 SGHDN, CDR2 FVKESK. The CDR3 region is CASSQGPGTSVTDTQYF. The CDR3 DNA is TGTGCCAGCAGCCAAGGACCCGGGACTAGCGTTACAGATACGCAGTATTTT.

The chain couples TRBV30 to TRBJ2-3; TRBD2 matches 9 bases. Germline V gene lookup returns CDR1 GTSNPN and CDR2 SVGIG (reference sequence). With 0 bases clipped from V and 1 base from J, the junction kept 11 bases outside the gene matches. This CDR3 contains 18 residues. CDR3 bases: TGTGCCTGGAGTGTATTCCTAGCGGGGCCCGCCGGCACAGATACGCAGTATTTT. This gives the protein CAWSVFLAGPAGTDTQYF.

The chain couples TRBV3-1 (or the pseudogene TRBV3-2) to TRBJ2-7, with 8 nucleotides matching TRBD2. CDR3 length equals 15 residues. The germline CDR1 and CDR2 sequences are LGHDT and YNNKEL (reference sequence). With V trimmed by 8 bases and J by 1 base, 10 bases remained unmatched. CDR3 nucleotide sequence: TGTGCCAGCCGGTCCAGCGGGAGAATATCCTACGAGCAGTACTTC. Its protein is CASRSSGRISYEQYF.

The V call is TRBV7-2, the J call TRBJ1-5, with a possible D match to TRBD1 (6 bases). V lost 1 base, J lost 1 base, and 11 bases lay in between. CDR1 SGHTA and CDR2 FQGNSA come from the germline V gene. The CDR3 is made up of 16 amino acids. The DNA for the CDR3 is TGTGCCAGCAGCTTAGTTGGACAGCTAAGCAATCAGCCCCAGCATTTT. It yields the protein CASSLVGQLSNQPQHF.

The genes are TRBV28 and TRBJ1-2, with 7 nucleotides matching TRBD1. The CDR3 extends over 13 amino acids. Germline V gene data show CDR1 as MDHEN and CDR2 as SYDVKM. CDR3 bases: TGTGCTGTCCGGGACAGCGACTTCTATGGCTACACCTTC. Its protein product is CAVRDSDFYGYTF.

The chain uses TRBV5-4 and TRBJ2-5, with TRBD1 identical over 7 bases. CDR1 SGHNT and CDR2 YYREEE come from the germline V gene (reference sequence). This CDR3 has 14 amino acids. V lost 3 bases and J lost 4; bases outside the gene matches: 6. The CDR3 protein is CASSSGNRGETQYF. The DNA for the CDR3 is TGTGCCAGCAGCTCTGGGAACAGGGGAGAGACCCAGTACTTC.

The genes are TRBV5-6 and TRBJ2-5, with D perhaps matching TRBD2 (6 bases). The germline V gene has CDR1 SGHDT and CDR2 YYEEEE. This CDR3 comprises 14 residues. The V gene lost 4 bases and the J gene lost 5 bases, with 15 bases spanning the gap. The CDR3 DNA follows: TGTGCCAGCAGCGGAGGAGGGATGAGCGAGACCCAGTACTTC. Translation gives CASSGGGMSETQYF. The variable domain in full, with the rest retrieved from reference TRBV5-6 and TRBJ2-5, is DAGVTQSPTHLIKTRGQQVTLRCSPKSGHDTVSWYQQALGQGPQFIFQYYEEEERQRGNFPDRFSGHQFPNYSSELNVNALLLGDSALYLCASSGGGMSETQYFGPGTRLLVL.

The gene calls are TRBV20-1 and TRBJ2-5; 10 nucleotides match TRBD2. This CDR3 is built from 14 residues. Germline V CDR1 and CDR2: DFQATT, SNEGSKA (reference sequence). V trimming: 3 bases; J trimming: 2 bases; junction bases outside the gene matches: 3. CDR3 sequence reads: CSASELAGQETQYF. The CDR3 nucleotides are TGCAGTGCTAGTGAACTAGCGGGGCAAGAGACCCAGTACTTC.

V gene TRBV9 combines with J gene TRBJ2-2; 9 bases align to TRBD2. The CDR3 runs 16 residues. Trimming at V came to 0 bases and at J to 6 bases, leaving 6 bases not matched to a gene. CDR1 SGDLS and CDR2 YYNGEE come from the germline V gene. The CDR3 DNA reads TGTGCCAGCAGCGTAGAAGGCATAGCGGGAGCCGGGGAGCTGTTTTTT. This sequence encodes CASSVEGIAGAGELFF.

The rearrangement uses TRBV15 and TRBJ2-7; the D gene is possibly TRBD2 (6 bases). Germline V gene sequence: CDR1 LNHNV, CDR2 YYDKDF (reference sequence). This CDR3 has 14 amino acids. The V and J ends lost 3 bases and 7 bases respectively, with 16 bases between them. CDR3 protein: CATSSRDLRLEQYF. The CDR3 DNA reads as TGTGCCACCAGCAGCAGGGACTTACGCCTGGAGCAGTACTTC. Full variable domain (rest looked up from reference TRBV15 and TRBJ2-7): DAMVIQNPRYQVTQFGKPVTLSCSQTLNHNVMYWYQQKSSQAPKLLFHYYDKDFNNEADTPDNFQSRRPNTSFCFLDIRSPGLGDTAMYLCATSSRDLRLEQYFGPGTRLTVT.

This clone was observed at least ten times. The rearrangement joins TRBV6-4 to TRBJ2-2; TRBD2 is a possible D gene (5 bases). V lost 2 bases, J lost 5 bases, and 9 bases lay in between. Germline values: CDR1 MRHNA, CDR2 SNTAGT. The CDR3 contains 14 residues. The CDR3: CASSDKGGTGELFF. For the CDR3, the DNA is TGTGCCAGCAGTGACAAGGGCGGGACCGGGGAGCTGTTTTTT.

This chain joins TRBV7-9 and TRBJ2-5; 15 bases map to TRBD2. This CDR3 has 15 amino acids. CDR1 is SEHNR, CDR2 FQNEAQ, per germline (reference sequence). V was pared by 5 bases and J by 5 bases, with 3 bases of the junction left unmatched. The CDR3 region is CASSLGLAGGETQYF. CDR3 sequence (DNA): TGTGCCAGCAGCCTGGGACTAGCGGGAGGTGAGACCCAGTACTTC.

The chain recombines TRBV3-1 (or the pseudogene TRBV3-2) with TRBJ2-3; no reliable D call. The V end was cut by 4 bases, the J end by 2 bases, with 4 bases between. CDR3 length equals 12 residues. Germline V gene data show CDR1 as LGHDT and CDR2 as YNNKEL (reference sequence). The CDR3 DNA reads TGTGCCAGCAGCCTCTCCACAGATACGCAGTATTTT. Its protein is CASSLSTDTQYF.

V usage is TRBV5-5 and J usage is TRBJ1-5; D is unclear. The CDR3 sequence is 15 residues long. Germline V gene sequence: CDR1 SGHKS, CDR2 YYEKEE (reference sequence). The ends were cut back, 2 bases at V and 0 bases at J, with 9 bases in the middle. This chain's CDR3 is CASSFLGYSNQPQHF. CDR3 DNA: TGTGCCAGCAGCTTTCTAGGTTATAGCAATCAGCCCCAGCATTTT.

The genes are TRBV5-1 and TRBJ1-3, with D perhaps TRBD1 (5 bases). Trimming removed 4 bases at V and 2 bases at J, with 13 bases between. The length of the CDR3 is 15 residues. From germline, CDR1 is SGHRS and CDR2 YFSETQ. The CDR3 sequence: CASSQGAVAGNTIYF. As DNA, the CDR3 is TGCGCCAGCAGCCAAGGGGCGGTAGCTGGAAACACCATATATTTT.

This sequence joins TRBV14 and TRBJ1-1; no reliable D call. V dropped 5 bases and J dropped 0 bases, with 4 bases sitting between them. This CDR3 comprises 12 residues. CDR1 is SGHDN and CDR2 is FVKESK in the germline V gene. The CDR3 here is CASSIMNTEAFF. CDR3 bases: TGTGCCAGCAGCATCATGAACACTGAAGCTTTCTTT.

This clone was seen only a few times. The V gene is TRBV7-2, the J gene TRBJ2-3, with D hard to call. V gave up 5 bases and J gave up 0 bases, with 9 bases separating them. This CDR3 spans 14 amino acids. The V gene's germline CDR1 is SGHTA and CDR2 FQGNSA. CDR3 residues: CASSARTSTDTQYF. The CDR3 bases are TGTGCCAGCAGCGCACGTACTAGCACAGATACGCAGTATTTT.

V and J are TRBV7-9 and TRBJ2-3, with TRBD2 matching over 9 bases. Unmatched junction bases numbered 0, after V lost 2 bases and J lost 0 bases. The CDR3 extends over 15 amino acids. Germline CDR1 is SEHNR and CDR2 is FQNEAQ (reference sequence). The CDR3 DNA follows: TGTGCCAGCAGCTTAACTAGCGGGAGCACAGATACGCAGTATTTT. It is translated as CASSLTSGSTDTQYF.

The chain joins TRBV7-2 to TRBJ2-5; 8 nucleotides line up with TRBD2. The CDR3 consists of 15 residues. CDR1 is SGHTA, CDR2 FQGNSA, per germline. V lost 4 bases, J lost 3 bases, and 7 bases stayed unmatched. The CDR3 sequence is CASSWGGGPEETQYF. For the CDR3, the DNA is TGTGCCAGCAGCTGGGGCGGGGGGCCAGAAGAGACCCAGTACTTC.